The 28 T cell receptor beta chains below were found in one sample sequenced in a study of blood T cells in healthy people across ages. The use of a sample-barcoded 5' primer and a J-beta primer mix characterized a second PCR of about 6 to 12 cycles. MiXCR was run by TCRdb on the 5' RACE reads, yielding one entry per CDR3 protein. This sample has some 700,000 distinct CDR3 sequences; about a fifth occur once, and the top ten carry around 22%. Sequencing input: blood. The receptors derive from a man in his 70s in good health.

The chain has TRBV20-1 and TRBJ1-1, with a tentative D call TRBD1 (5 bases). Looked up from germline, CDR1 is DFQATT and CDR2 is SNEGSKA (reference sequence). The CDR3 has 14 amino acids. Deletions cut 3 bases from V and 0 bases from J, with 11 bases between. This CDR3 reads CSASRGTMNTEAFF. The CDR3 DNA reads TGCAGTGCTAGTAGGGGCACCATGAACACTGAAGCTTTCTTT.

This sequence joins TRBV12-3 or TRBV12-4 and TRBJ2-1; no clear D. Trimming shortened V by 6 bases and J by 10 bases, and 13 bases separated the two germline ends. The CDR3 is 12 amino acids. The chain's CDR3 is CASSSDDWEQFF. The CDR3 DNA reads TGTGCCAGCAGCTCCGACGACTGGGAGCAGTTCTTC.

About this clonotype: Likely a read error: the CDR3 ends without its conserved phenylalanine or tryptophan. This chain joins TRBV5-1 and TRBJ2-3, with D tentatively TRBD1 (5 bases). Germline loops: CDR1 SGHRS, CDR2 YFSETQ. Trimming removed 3 bases at V and 1 base at J, with 6 bases between. The CDR3 runs 13 residues. This chain's CDR3 is CASSSQGTDTQYL. CDR3 coding DNA: TGCGCCAGCAGCTCACAGGGCACAGATACGCAGTATCTT.

The chain joins TRBV27 to TRBJ1-1, with a possible D match to TRBD1 (6 bases). V was shortened by 6 bases and J by 2 bases, with 16 bases between the two germline ends. This CDR3 is 15 amino acids long. The germline CDR1 and CDR2 sequences are MNHEY and SMNVEV (reference sequence). CDR3 loop: CASRPTGRVNTEAFF. DNA for the CDR3: TGTGCCAGCAGGCCTACAGGGCGGGTAAACACTGAAGCTTTCTTT.

This chain links TRBV5-1 with TRBJ2-2, with D maybe TRBD2 (6 bases). This CDR3 spans 19 amino acids. Trimming pared 0 bases from V and 1 base from J, leaving 19 bases between. Germline loops: CDR1 SGHRS, CDR2 YFSETQ. The CDR3 here is CASSLEGLARKKNTGELFF. CDR3 nucleotides: TGCGCCAGCAGCTTGGAGGGTCTAGCGAGGAAAAAGAACACCGGGGAGCTGTTTTTT.

The rearrangement joins TRBV12-3 or TRBV12-4 to TRBJ1-2; D not resolved. V shed 5 bases and J shed 6 bases, with 13 bases lying between them. The CDR3 runs 13 residues. CDR3 sequence: CASSQTGPDGYTF. For the CDR3, the DNA is TGTGCCAGCAGTCAAACCGGGCCCGATGGCTACACCTTC.

This clonotype was recorded many times. The chain carries TRBV5-1 and TRBJ2-3; 9 positions match TRBD1. V lost 0 bases and J lost 2; bases outside the gene matches: 7. From germline, CDR1 is SGHRS and CDR2 YFSETQ. This CDR3 has 17 amino acids. The chain's CDR3 is CASSLAQGAHVTDTQYF. CDR3 nucleotides: TGCGCCAGCAGCTTGGCACAGGGGGCGCACGTCACAGATACGCAGTATTTT.

This clonotype occurred a few times. The V and J genes are TRBV12-3 or TRBV12-4 and TRBJ2-5; possible D gene TRBD2, 7 bases. Trimming removed 7 bases from V and 5 bases from J, with 14 bases in between. The CDR3 totals 13 residues. This CDR3 reads CASTRGGRETQYF. The DNA of the CDR3 is TGTGCCAGCACTAGGGGGGGTCGGGAGACCCAGTACTTC.

This clonotype has only a few counts. The V gene is TRBV3-1, the J gene TRBJ2-7; D is tentatively TRBD1 or TRBD2 (5 bases each). The CDR3 sequence is 14 residues long. Trimming removed 1 base from V and 2 bases from J, with 9 bases in between. Germline V gene data show CDR1 as LGHDT and CDR2 as YNNKEL (reference sequence). The CDR3 coding sequence is TGTGCCAGCAGCCAAGTGGGGACCACCTACGAGCAGTACTTC. Translation: CASSQVGTTYEQYF.

The chain links TRBV14 to TRBJ1-2; D uncertain. The CDR3 sequence is 13 residues long. Germline CDR1 SGHDN, CDR2 FVKESK. Trimming removed 4 bases from V and 5 bases from J, with 11 bases in between. CDR3 in amino acids: CASSPINRYGYTF. The CDR3 DNA reads TGTGCCAGCAGCCCAATAAACCGATATGGCTACACCTTC.

The CDR3 is CASSLTGIAYNEQFF. The CDR3 nucleotides read TGTGCCAGCAGCTTAACAGGGATCGCCTACAATGAGCAGTTCTTC. The chain combines TRBV7-2 with TRBJ2-1; a possible D gene is TRBD1 (6 bases). Germline loops: CDR1 SGHTA, CDR2 FQGNSA. The CDR3 length is 15 residues. V gave up 2 bases and J gave up 2 bases, with 10 bases separating them.

This chain uses TRBV20-1 with TRBJ2-3, with D perhaps matching TRBD2 (6 bases). Germline CDR1 is DFQATT and CDR2 is SNEGSKA (reference sequence). V shed 3 bases and J shed 3 bases, with 19 bases lying between them. The length of the CDR3 is 16 residues. The DNA for the CDR3 is TGCAGTGCTAGTCCCCACTCTAGCGCCTCTACAGATACGCAGTATTTT. Translated: CSASPHSSASTDTQYF.

The rearrangement uses TRBV30 and TRBJ1-1; TRBD1 might be the D (6 bases). V lost 3 bases to trimming and J lost 6 bases, with 17 bases between them. This CDR3 spans 14 amino acids. CDR1 is GTSNPN, CDR2 SVGIG, per germline (reference sequence). The CDR3 loop is CAWSVMRGAAEAFF. CDR3 nucleotides: TGTGCCTGGAGCGTAATGCGGGGGGCAGCTGAAGCTTTCTTT.

This clonotype was found a few times. The chain employs TRBV6-4 and TRBJ2-4; D not resolved. Per the germline V gene, CDR1 is MRHNA and CDR2 is SNTAGT. The CDR3 covers 14 residues. Trimming removed 3 bases at V and 9 bases at J, with 15 bases between. The DNA of the CDR3 is TGTGCCAGCAGTGAAGGGTATCACCAAGGCATTCAGTACTTC. Amino acids: CASSEGYHQGIQYF.

This chain links TRBV9 with TRBJ1-4; 8 bases match TRBD1. The CDR3 has 15 residues. The V segment lost 3 bases and the J segment 4 bases; nucleotides outside the gene matches: 5. From germline, CDR1 is SGDLS and CDR2 YYNGEE. CDR3 amino acids: CASSATGDLNEKLFF. In nucleotides, the CDR3 is TGTGCCAGCAGCGCGACAGGGGACCTTAATGAAAAACTGTTTTTT.

The gene calls are TRBV7-8 and TRBJ1-1; 7 nucleotides match TRBD1. Unmatched junction bases numbered 12, after V lost 7 bases and J lost 7 bases. CDR1 is SGHVS, CDR2 FQNEAQ, per germline. CDR3 length: 14 amino acids. In nucleotides, the CDR3 is TGTGCCAGCAACGTCGACAGGGAGTGGTTTGAAGCTTTCTTT. The encoded protein is CASNVDREWFEAFF.

Comment on this clonotype: This may be a read error: a much more frequent sequence differs by one nucleotide. J is TRBJ2-1 and V is TRBV12-3 or TRBV12-4, with no clear D. The CDR3 extends over 16 amino acids. In DNA, the CDR3 is TGTGCCAGCAGTCATTCCACCCAAATCACGGGCAATAAGCAGTTCTTC. Its protein is CASSHSTQITGNKQFF.

This clonotype occurred a few times. This chain connects TRBV20-1 to TRBJ2-1; the match to TRBD2 covers 8 bases. Germline-derived CDR1 and CDR2 are DFQATT and SNEGSKA (reference sequence). J gave up 6 bases and V 4 bases, and 8 bases lay outside the gene matches. The length of the CDR3 is 14 residues. DNA for the CDR3: TGCAGTGCTAAGCGCGCAGCGGGGGCCAATGAGCAGTTCTTC. This translates into CSAKRAAGANEQFF.

The chain couples TRBV6-5 to TRBJ1-1, with TRBD1 as a possible D gene (5 bases). The ends were cut back, 2 bases at V and 4 bases at J, with 14 bases in the middle. Germline V gene lookup returns CDR1 MNHEY and CDR2 SVGAGI. The CDR3 sequence is 15 residues long. The CDR3 DNA is TGTGCCAGCAGTTACGCGACAGAATTAGTCACTGAAGCTTTCTTT. Encoded protein: CASSYATELVTEAFF.

Here the CDR3 reads CSARAGGQLNTGELFF. In DNA form, the CDR3 reads TGCAGTGCTAGAGCTGGAGGACAGTTGAACACCGGGGAGCTGTTTTTT. V gene TRBV20-1 combines with J gene TRBJ2-2; D is possibly TRBD1 (6 bases). Germline values: CDR1 DFQATT, CDR2 SNEGSKA (reference sequence). The CDR3 runs 16 residues. Trimming took off 1 base at V and 1 base at J, with 13 bases between the two ends.

The chain employs TRBV13 and TRBJ2-1, with 10 bases lining up with TRBD2. CDR1 is PRHDT and CDR2 is FYEKMQ in the germline V gene (reference sequence). The CDR3 has 14 amino acids. V shed 8 bases and J 2 bases; nucleotides not matched to a gene: 3. This CDR3 is CASQTSGAYNEQFF. For the CDR3, the DNA is TGTGCCAGCCAAACTAGCGGGGCCTACAATGAGCAGTTCTTC.

The gene calls are TRBV20-1 and TRBJ2-1; a possible D gene is TRBD2 (6 bases). V gave up 7 bases and J gave up 3 bases, with 16 bases separating them. The CDR3 is made up of 14 amino acids. Germline CDR1 reads DFQATT; CDR2 reads SNEGSKA (reference sequence). The CDR3 nucleotides read TGCAGTGGCCGGGACTCTCCCTTCTACAATGAGCAGTTCTTC. Protein product: CSGRDSPFYNEQFF.

The V call is TRBV7-8, the J call TRBJ1-5, with 8 bases aligning to TRBD1. CDR1 SGHVS and CDR2 FQNEAQ come from the germline V gene. The CDR3 is 19 amino acids. The V gene end was trimmed by 5 bases and the J gene end by 4 bases; junction bases not matched to a gene: 19. The CDR3 region is CASSPTPWGRGRVNQPQHF. The DNA of the CDR3 is TGTGCCAGCAGCCCCACGCCATGGGGCAGGGGGCGCGTTAATCAGCCCCAGCATTTT.

This clonotype was detected only a few times. The J gene is TRBJ1-4, the V gene TRBV20-1; 7 bases are shared with TRBD1. Trimming took 7 bases from V and 0 from J; bases not matched to a gene: 5. Germline CDR1 is DFQATT and CDR2 is SNEGSKA (reference sequence). The CDR3 contains 14 residues. The CDR3 spells CSVPDRPTNEKLFF. In DNA, the CDR3 is TGCAGTGTCCCGGACAGGCCAACTAATGAAAAACTGTTTTTT.

V gene TRBV20-1 combines with J gene TRBJ2-7; D is unresolved. V lost 3 bases, J lost 3 bases, and 12 bases lay in between. Germline assignment: CDR1 DFQATT and CDR2 SNEGSKA (reference sequence). The CDR3 length is 13 residues. CDR3 loop: CSASYGLHYEQYV. The CDR3 region has the DNA TGCAGTGCTAGCTACGGGCTTCACTACGAGCAGTACGTC.

V gene TRBV29-1 combines with J gene TRBJ1-1; D is uncertain. Trimming stripped 4 bases from V and 1 base from J, with 10 bases between. Germline CDR1 SQVTM, CDR2 ANQGSEA. The CDR3 sequence is 13 residues long. The CDR3 coding sequence is TGCAGCGTTGGCGAGAACCCGAACACTGAAGCTTTCTTT. This sequence encodes CSVGENPNTEAFF.

In its sample, this clonotype was seen many times. The chain employs TRBV28 and TRBJ2-5; the D gene is possibly TRBD2 (5 bases). The CDR3 runs 15 residues. Germline CDR1 and CDR2: MDHEN and SYDVKM. Trimming shortened V by 6 bases and J by 4 bases, and 18 bases separated the two germline ends. Here the CDR3 DNA reads TGTGCCAGCAGCCGCCCGAGCGGAAACGTAGAGACCCAGTACTTC. It encodes CASSRPSGNVETQYF.

J is TRBJ2-2 and V is TRBV12-3 or TRBV12-4, with D tentatively TRBD2 (5 bases). The CDR3 is 13 residues long. V lost 1 base to trimming and J lost 7 bases, with 7 bases between them. DNA for the CDR3: TGTGCCAGCAGTTTAGATGGAGGCGGGGAGCTGTTTTTT. As protein: CASSLDGGGELFF.